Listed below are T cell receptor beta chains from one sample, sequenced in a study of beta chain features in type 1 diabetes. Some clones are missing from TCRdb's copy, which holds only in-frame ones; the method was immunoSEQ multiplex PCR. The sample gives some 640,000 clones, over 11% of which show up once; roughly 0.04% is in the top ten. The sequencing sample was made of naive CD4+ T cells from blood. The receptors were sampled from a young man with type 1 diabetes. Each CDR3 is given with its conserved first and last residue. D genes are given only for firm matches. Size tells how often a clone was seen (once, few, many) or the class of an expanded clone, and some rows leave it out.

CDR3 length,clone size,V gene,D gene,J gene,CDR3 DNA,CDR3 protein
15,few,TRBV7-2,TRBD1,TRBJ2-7,TGTGCCAGCAGCTTGATTGAGGGCAGGGGGTACGAGCAGTACTTC,CASSLIEGRGYEQYF
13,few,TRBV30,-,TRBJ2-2,TGTGCCGACGGGGCCCCCAACACCGGGGAGCTGTTTTTT,CADGAPNTGELFF
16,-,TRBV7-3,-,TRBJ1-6,TGTGCCAGCAGCTTAACCCTTTTGGGGGGAGATTCACCCCTCCACTTT,CASSLTLLGGDSPLHF
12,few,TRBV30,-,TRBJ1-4,TGTGCCCGACGGGGGGGAGGCGAAAAACTGTTTTTT,CARRGGGEKLFF
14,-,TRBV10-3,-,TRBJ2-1,TGTGCCATTAGAGCGTCAGACGTGTACAATGAGCAGTTCTTC,CAIRASDVYNEQFF
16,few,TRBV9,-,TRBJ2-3,TGTGCCAGCAGCGTCACCACTAGCCGCGGCACAGATACGCAGTATTTT,CASSVTTSRGTDTQYF
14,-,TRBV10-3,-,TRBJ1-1,TGTGCCATCAGTGGAAGGGGTTCGGACACTGAAGCTTTCTTT,CAISGRGSDTEAFF
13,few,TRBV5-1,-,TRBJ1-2,TGCGCCACCTCAGGGGAGGCTTTCTATGGCTACACCTTC,CATSGEAFYGYTF
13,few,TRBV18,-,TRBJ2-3,TGTGCCAGCTCACTAGGGGGGAAAGATACGCAGTATTTT,CASSLGGKDTQYF
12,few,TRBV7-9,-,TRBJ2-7,TGTGCCAGCACCCCCGGGAGCTACGAGCAGTACTTC,CASTPGSYEQYF
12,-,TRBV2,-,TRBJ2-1,TGTGCCAGCAGGGATGACAATGTAGAGCAGTTCTTC,CASRDDNVEQFF
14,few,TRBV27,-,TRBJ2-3,TGTGCCAGCAGTTTGGGCCAAATCTCAGATACGCAGTATTTT,CASSLGQISDTQYF
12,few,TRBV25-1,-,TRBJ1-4,TGTGCCAGCAGTGAGGCCGGCGAAAAACTGTTTTTT,CASSEAGEKLFF
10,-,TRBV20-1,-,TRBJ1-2,TGCAGTGCTACAGACTATGGCTACACCTTC,CSATDYGYTF
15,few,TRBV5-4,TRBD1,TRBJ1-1,TGTGCCAGCAGCTCGCCCCTACAGGGGGACACTGAAGCTTTCTTT,CASSSPLQGDTEAFF
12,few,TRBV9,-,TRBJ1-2,TGTGCCAGCAGCGTAGTCCGGGGAGGCTACACCTTC,CASSVVRGGYTF
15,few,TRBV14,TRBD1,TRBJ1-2,TGTGCCAGCAGCCGACGGACAGGGAATCCCTATGGCTACACCTTC,CASSRRTGNPYGYTF
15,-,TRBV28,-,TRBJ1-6,TGTGCCAGCACCCTTGGAGGGACAAAGGATTCACCCCTCCACTTT,CASTLGGTKDSPLHF
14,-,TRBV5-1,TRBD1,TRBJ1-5,TGCGCCAGCAGCCCCGGACAGGAGGATCAGCCCCAGCATTTT,CASSPGQEDQPQHF
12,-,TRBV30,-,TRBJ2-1,TGTGCCCGCGGACGGACAAACAATGAGCAGTTCTTC,CARGRTNNEQFF
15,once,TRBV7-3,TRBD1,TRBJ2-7,TGTGCCAGCAGCCCAGGAGCAGGGGGCTCCTACGAGCAGTACTTC,CASSPGAGGSYEQYF
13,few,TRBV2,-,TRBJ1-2,TGTGCCAGCAGTGCCGGGCAGGGGAATGGCTACACCTTC,CASSAGQGNGYTF
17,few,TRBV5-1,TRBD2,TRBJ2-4,TGCGCCAGCAGCTTTACCCATTTTAGCGGGAGGAAAAACATTCAGTACTTC,CASSFTHFSGRKNIQYF